This TCR beta chain was obtained from a study of cytomegalovirus exposure and HLA in healthy donors. Overall study context: Previous work identified 95 million to 140 million unique TCR beta sequences from about 200 million T cells. Study-level findings and limits: Immune exposure data for these donors was limited to CMV serostatus. Common viral pathogens seemed, in a later analysis, to connect with several of the most significant clusters. The number of N-insertions in an Asian-associated ancestry cluster was reportedly below the 666-donor mean in a later analysis.

This clone was observed a handful of times. No antigen is known for it. Researchers ran the PCR with 60 Vbeta and 13 Jbeta primers. Profiling relied on immunoSEQ multiplex PCR, and the TCRdb table lists in-frame clones only, not all of them. The table shows 190,000 or so clones, with around 83% occurring only once. Germline-derived CDR1 and CDR2 are SNHLY and FYNNEI. The CDR3 is made up of 13 amino acids. The V end lost 7 bases, the J end lost 7 bases, and 13 bases lay between the germline ends. The sequence came from a man aged 45-65 years in good health and CMV-seronegative. Sequencing was done on a sample of PBMCs. V gene TRBV2 combines with J gene TRBJ2-2, with D maybe TRBD1 (6 bases). The CDR3 spells CASIRQGIGELFF. The CDR3 DNA follows: TGTGCCAGCATCAGGCAGGGGATCGGGGAGCTGTTTTTT.